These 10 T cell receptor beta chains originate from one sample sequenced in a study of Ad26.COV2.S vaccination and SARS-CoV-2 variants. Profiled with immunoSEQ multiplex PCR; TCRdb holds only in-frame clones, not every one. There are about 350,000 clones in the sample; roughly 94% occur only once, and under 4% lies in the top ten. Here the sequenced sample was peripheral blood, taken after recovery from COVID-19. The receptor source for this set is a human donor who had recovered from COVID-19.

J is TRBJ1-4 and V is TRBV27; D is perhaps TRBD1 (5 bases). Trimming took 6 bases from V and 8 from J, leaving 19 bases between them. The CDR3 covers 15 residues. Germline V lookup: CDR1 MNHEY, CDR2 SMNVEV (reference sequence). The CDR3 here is CASSDIKAGVEKLFF. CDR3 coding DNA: TGTGCCAGCAGCGACATAAAGGCGGGGGTCGAAAAACTGTTTTTT.

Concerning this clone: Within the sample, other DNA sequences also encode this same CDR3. The CDR3, as DNA: TGTGCCAGCAGCTTGGGGCAGGGTGGGGAAAAACTGTTTTTT. Its translation is CASSLGQGGEKLFF. The chain carries TRBV7-9 and TRBJ1-4; D possibly corresponds to TRBD1 (5 bases). The CDR3 covers 14 residues. The V end was cut by 3 bases, the J end by 8 bases, with 13 bases between. CDR1 SEHNR and CDR2 FQNEAQ come from the germline V gene (reference sequence).

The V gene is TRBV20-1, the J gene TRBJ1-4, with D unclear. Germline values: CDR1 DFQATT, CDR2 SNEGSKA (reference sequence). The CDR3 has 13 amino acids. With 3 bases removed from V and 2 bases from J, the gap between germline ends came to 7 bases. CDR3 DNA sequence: TGCAGTGCTAGTGGCTTGACTAATGAAAAACTGTTTTTT. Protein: CSASGLTNEKLFF.

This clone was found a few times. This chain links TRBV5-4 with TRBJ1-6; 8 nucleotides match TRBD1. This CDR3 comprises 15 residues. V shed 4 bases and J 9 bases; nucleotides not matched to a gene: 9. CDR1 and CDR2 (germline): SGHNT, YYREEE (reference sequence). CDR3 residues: CASSGTGRYGSPLHF. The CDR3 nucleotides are TGTGCCAGCAGCGGGACAGGACGTTACGGTTCACCCCTCCACTTT.

DNA of the CDR3: TGCGCCAGCAGCTCGCAGGAAAGGGAGACCCAGTACTTC. Residues: CASSSQERETQYF. The chain uses TRBV5-1 and TRBJ2-5; D remains ambiguous. The CDR3 has 13 residues. Trimming stripped 3 bases from V and 5 bases from J, with 11 bases between. Germline V CDR1 and CDR2: SGHRS, YFSETQ.

CDR3 sequence (DNA): TGTGCCAGCAGTAACTACGAGCAGTACTTC. It encodes CASSNYEQYF. This chain links TRBV12-3 or TRBV12-4 with TRBJ2-7; D not certain. V was clipped by 5 bases and J by 3 bases, with 2 bases between them. CDR3 size: 10 residues.

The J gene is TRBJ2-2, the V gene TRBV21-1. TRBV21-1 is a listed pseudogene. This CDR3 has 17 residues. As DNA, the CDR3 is TGTGCCAGCAGCAAAGCCCAGGGGGGCGGGGGATATCGGGAGCTGTTTTTT. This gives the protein CASSKAQGGGGYRELFF.

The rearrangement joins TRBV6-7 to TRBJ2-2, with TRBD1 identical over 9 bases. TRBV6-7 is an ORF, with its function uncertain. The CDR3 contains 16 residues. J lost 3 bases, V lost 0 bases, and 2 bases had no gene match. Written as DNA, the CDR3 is TGTGCCAGCAGTTACTCGTGGGACAGGGACACCGGGGAGCTGTTTTTT. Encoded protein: CASSYSWDRDTGELFF.

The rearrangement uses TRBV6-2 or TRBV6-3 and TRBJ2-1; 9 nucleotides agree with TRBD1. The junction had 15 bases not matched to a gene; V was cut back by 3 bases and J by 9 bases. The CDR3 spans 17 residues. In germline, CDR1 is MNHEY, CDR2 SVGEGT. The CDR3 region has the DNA TGTGCCAGCAGTTATTCGACAGGGGGTAGGGGGGTATCTGAGCAGTTCTTC. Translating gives CASSYSTGGRGVSEQFF.

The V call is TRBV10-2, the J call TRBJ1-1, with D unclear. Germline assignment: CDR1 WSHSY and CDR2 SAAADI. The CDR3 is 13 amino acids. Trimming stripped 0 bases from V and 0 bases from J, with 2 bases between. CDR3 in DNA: TGCGCCAGCAGTGAGTCTTTGAACACTGAAGCTTTCTTT. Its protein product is CASSESLNTEAFF.